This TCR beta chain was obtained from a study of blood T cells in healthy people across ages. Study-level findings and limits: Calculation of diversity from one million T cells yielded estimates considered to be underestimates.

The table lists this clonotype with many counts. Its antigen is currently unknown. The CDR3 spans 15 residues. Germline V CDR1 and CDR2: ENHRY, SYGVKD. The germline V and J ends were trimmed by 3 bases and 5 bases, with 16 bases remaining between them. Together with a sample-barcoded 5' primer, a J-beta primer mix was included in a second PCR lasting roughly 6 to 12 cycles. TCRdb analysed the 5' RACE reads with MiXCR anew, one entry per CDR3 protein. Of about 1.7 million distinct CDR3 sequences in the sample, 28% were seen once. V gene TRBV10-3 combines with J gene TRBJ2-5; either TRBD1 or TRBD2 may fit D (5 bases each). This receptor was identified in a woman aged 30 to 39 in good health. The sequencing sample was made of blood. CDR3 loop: CAISDPRGSKETQYF. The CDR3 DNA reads TGTGCCATCAGTGACCCTCGGGGCTCGAAGGAGACCCAGTACTTC.